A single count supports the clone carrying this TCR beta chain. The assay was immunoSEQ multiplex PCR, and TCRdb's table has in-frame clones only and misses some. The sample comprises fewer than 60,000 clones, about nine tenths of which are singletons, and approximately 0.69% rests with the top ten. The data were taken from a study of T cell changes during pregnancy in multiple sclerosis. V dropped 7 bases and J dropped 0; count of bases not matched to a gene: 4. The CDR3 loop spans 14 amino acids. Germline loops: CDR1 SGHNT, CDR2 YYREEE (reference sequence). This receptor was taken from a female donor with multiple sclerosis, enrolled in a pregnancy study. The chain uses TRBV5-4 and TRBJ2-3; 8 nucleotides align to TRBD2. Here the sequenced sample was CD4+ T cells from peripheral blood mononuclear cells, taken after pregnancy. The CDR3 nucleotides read TGTGCCAGCGGTAGCGGGGTAAGCACAGATACGCAGTATTTT. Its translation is CASGSGVSTDTQYF.